This T cell receptor (beta chain) comes out of a study of blood T cell repertoires in COVID-19 (dated by TCRdb to between 2020 and 2021). In the study overall: The collaborator samples originated in the United States, Italy and Spain and spanned the acute and convalescent phases of COVID-19. The samples were drawn from the first 160 participants of the ongoing ImmuneRACE study and from 950 to 1,500 subjects provided by 6 global collaborators. Sample metadata almost always included a de-identified subject ID, COVID-19 status, age in years and sex. A freely available public database, intended as a resource for researchers studying the immune response to SARS-CoV-2, is where the repertoires were released. Subjects who had been exposed to COVID-19, were actively infected with it, or had recovered from it provided the deeply sampled blood TCRbeta repertoires that made up the dataset. Where HLA class I and class II types were available, the types were taken from metadata supplied by the sample provider, not from assay-based typing. The prospective study material was composed of cDNA or gDNA derived from T cells, B-cell-depleted T cells, or PBMCs.

On this clone: This receptor's antigen is unknown. Base-call qualities are not available, and no considerably larger clone is one nucleotide away.

Paper-wide results and their limitations: The amount of clinical and demographic metadata varied by source and participant and was provided uncurated.

From the cysteine up to the phenylalanine, the CDR3 has a length of 15 residues. Only CDR3 DNA is held: 45 bases, read in frame from base 1. Via the germline V gene, CDR1 is MNHEY and CDR2 SVGEGT. For this chain, trimming is 5 bases at the V end and 4 bases at the J end, and the number of junction bases without a gene match is 6. TCRbeta CDR3 regions were amplified from genomic DNA by means of the immunoSEQ Assay, a bias-controlled multiplex PCR. The original methods were these. Nucleated cell counts per sample were estimated from amplification of reference gene primers within the assay. Sequence reads were collapsed and filtered to measure the absolute abundance of every unique TCRbeta CDR3 rearrangement. Productive Simpson clonality was computed per sample as the square root of Simpson's diversity index over productive rearrangements. The source is immuneACCESS, and TCRdb retained only in-frame sequences with V and J called. Part of the clones is not carried over; for the studies checked, unresolved V genes explain less than half of this, and the remainder is unexplained. Clone size and V and J calls were adopted from that table, with D and trimming inferred from the DNA. This sample has about 150,000 clones in its table, and 70% to 85% of those were observed once. Roughly 7.2% of the sample belongs to the ten largest clones.

Collaborating institutions collected whole blood in K2EDTA tubes following their own protocols. Collaborator samples were shipped for TCRbeta analysis as frozen whole blood, isolated PBMCs, or DNA extracted from either sample type. The chain employs TRBV6-2 or TRBV6-3 and TRBJ1-5; 9 bases in the middle match TRBD1. This clonotype was sampled from a woman in her 50s in a cohort sampled during active or convalescent COVID-19. Material: peripheral blood. The CDR3 has the sequence CASSLGQGQNQPQHF. The bases read TGTGCCAGCAGTCTGGGACAGGGTCAGAATCAGCCCCAGCATTTT.